This T cell receptor beta chain appears in the sequencing data of a study of beta chain features in type 1 diabetes. Turning to the study itself: Cell yields, gender and age were similar in healthy donors and patients. Notes on the study in general: The study found fewer insertions and more deletions at VDJ junctions in type 1 diabetes patients.

Germline V gene sequence: CDR1 SGHRS, CDR2 YFSETQ. The CDR3 runs 15 residues. The trim removed 1 base at V and 1 base at J, leaving 1 base unmatched. Stem cell-like memory, regulatory, central memory and naive CD4+ cells were sorted via CD45RO/CCR7/CD25/CD127/CD95/CD27. Purities over 95% were achieved in all sorted populations. This clone was seen only a few times. Its antigen is as yet unknown. The identical CDR3 is also encoded by other nucleotide sequences in the sample. The whole isolated RNA underwent reverse transcription, so sequencing captured expressed TCRB transcripts. Produced via immunoSEQ multiplex PCR; TCRdb's table is partial and in-frame only. The sample has under 950,000 clones, roughly 15% seen once.

This sequence was found in a woman under 30 in good health. J is TRBJ2-1 and V is TRBV5-1; the match to TRBD2 covers 8 bases. The material sequenced was naive CD4+ T cells from blood. The CDR3 loop reads CASSLSGSSYNEQFF. The DNA for the CDR3 is TGCGCCAGCAGCTTGAGCGGGAGTTCCTACAATGAGCAGTTCTTC.